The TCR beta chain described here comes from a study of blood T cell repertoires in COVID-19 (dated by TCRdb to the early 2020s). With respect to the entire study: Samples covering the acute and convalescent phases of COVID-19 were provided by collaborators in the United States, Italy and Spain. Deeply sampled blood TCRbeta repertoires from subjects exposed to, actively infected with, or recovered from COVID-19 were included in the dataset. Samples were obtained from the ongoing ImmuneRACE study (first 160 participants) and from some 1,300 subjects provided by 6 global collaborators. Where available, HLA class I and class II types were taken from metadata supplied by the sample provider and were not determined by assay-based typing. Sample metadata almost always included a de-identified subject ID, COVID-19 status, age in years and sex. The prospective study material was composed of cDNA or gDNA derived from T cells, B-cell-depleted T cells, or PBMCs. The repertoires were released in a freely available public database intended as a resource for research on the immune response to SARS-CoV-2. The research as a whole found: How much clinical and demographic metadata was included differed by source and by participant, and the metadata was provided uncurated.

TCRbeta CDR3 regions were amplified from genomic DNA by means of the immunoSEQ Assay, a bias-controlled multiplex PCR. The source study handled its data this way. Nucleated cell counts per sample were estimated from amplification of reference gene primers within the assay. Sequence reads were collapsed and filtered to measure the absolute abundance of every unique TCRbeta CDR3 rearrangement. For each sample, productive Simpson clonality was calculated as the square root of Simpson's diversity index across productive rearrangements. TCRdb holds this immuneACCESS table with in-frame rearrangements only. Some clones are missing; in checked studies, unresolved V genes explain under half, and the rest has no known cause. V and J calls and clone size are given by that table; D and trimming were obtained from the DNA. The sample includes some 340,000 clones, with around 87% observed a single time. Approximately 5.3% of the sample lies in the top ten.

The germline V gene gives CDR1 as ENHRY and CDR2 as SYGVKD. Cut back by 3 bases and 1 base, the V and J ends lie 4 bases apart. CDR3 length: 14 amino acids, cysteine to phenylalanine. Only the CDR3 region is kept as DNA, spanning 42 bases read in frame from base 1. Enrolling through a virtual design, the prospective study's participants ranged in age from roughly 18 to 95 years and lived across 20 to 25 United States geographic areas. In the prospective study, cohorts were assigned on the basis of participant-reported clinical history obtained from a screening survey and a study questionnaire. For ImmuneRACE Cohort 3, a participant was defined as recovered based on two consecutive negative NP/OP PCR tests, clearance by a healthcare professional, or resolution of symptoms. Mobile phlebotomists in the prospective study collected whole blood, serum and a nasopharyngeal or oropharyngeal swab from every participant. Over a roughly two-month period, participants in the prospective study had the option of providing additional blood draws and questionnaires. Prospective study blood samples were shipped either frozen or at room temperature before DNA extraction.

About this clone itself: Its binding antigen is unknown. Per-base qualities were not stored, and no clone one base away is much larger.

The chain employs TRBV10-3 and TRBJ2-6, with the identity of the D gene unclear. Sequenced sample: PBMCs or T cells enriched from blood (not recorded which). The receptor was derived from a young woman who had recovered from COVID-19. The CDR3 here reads CAISDPSGANVLTF. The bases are TGTGCCATCAGTGATCCGTCTGGGGCCAACGTCCTGACTTTC.